The present TCR beta chain was sequenced within a study of shared clonotypes between healthy human individuals. As regards this clone: Its specificity is not known.

General study points: Clonotypes that were shared across four donors made up roughly 5% of naive CD4 clonotypes. Against clonotypes common to all four donors, non-shared ones had lower generation probabilities. Generally, naive subsets came out with larger estimated richness than memory subsets.

Germline CDR1 is SGHRS and CDR2 is YFSETQ. Losses at the gene ends were 7 bases for V and 3 bases for J; bases not matched to a gene: 3. This CDR3 comprises 13 residues. Using 200 ng DNA, about 30,000 T cell genomes, the sorted-subset replicate PCRs were run. The data were produced by immunoSEQ multiplex PCR, yet TCRdb's version contains in-frame clones alone and is incomplete. The table has approximately 2.5 million clones, roughly 93% seen once. The TCR was taken from a man aged 18 to 29 in good health. Some clones in this sample may be carry-over from other donors' samples. The sequencing sample was made of naive CD4+ T cells from PBMCs. This sample's subset: CD45RA+ positively selected. The genes are TRBV5-1 and TRBJ1-3; 8 bases align to TRBD1. The CDR3 region is CASGQGHGNTIYF. The CDR3 DNA is TGCGCCAGCGGACAGGGTCATGGAAACACCATATATTTT. Complete variable domain (other parts from reference TRBV5-1 and TRBJ1-3): KAGVTQTPRYLIKTRGQQVTLSCSPISGHRSVSWYQQTPGQGLQFLFEYFSETQRNKGNFPGRFSGRQFSNSRSEMNVSTLELGDSALYLCASGQGHGNTIYFGEGSWLTVV.